Below are 8 T cell receptor beta chains sequenced from a single sample in a study of long-term antiretroviral therapy in people with HIV. The libraries were made with immunoSEQ v3.0 at survey level. This table comes from immunoSEQ multiplex PCR, and its TCRdb copy is limited to in-frame clones, with some not included. The data show almost 30,000 clones, more than 85% seen once. This material consisted of unsorted PBMCs, taken about 6.5 years after starting antiretroviral therapy. These receptors all stem from a woman in her 40s with HIV.

The chain recombines TRBV2 with TRBJ1-6, with 7 positions matching TRBD1. CDR1 and CDR2 from the germline V gene are SNHLY and FYNNEI. With 4 bases clipped from V and 7 bases from J, the junction kept 4 bases outside the gene matches. This CDR3 is 14 amino acids long. The CDR3 is CASSGDSINSPLHF. In DNA form, the CDR3 reads TGTGCCAGCAGTGGGGACAGTATCAATTCACCCCTCCACTTT.

The genes are TRBV2 and TRBJ2-3; TRBD1 might be the D (6 bases). CDR1 is SNHLY and CDR2 is FYNNEI in the germline V gene. The CDR3 extends over 14 amino acids. Trimming pared 5 bases from V and 5 bases from J, leaving 14 bases between. The CDR3 nucleotides read TGTGCCAGCAGTTCTCGGACAGTAAAAGATACGCAGTATTTT. Translation gives CASSSRTVKDTQYF.

The V and J genes are TRBV11-2 and TRBJ2-5; perhaps TRBD2 as D (6 bases). The CDR3 is 15 amino acids. V was cut by 5 bases and J by 3 bases, with 16 bases left in between. The germline CDR1 and CDR2 sequences are SGHAT and FQNNGV. CDR3 residues: CASSLMGRGEETQYF. The CDR3, as DNA: TGTGCCAGCAGCCTTATGGGGCGGGGCGAAGAGACCCAGTACTTC.

In this sample, this clone turned up once. The V gene is TRBV15, the J gene TRBJ2-2; maybe TRBD2 (5 bases). CDR1 is LNHNV and CDR2 is YYDKDF in the germline V gene (reference sequence). V lost 1 base and J 7 bases, leaving 13 bases between the germline ends. CDR3 length: 15 residues. CDR3 in amino acids: CATSRAGVTNGELFF. The CDR3 coding sequence is TGTGCCACCAGCAGAGCCGGGGTGACGAACGGGGAGCTGTTTTTT.

The chain is built from TRBV7-3 and TRBJ1-2; maybe TRBD1 (6 bases). Germline values: CDR1 SGHTA, CDR2 FQGTGA. Trimming took 2 bases from V and 5 from J, leaving 15 bases between them. The CDR3 loop spans 15 amino acids. The CDR3 is CASSLDQGRGYGYTF. CDR3 DNA sequence: TGTGCCAGCAGCTTAGATCAGGGGCGTGGGTATGGCTACACCTTC.

CDR3 in DNA: TGCGCCAGCAGCCAAGGACTAGCGGGAGAATACAATGAGCAGTTCTTC. It codes for CASSQGLAGEYNEQFF. The chain employs TRBV4-1 and TRBJ2-1; 12 bases match TRBD2. The CDR3 sequence is 16 residues long. V shed 1 base, J shed 4 bases, and the junction held 2 bases outside the gene matches. CDR1 is MGHRA and CDR2 is YSYEKL in the germline V gene.

The chain links TRBV30 to TRBJ2-7, with D possibly TRBD2 on 5 matching bases. CDR1 and CDR2 (germline): GTSNPN, SVGIG (reference sequence). The CDR3 is 16 residues long. Trimming took off 1 base at V and 5 bases at J, with 21 bases between the two ends. The CDR3 is CAWSGLVHSEVDEQYF. In DNA form, the CDR3 reads TGTGCCTGGAGTGGGTTGGTTCACTCGGAGGTCGACGAGCAGTACTTC.

The chain employs TRBV19 and TRBJ1-5; 8 bases agree with TRBD1. Germline CDR1 is LNHDA and CDR2 is SQIVND (reference sequence). Trimming at V came to 4 bases and at J to 3 bases, leaving 11 bases not matched to a gene. The CDR3 loop spans 17 amino acids. CDR3 in amino acids: CASSKTRAGGDNQPQHF. The CDR3 region has the DNA TGTGCCAGTAGTAAAACTCGGGCAGGGGGCGACAATCAGCCCCAGCATTTT.